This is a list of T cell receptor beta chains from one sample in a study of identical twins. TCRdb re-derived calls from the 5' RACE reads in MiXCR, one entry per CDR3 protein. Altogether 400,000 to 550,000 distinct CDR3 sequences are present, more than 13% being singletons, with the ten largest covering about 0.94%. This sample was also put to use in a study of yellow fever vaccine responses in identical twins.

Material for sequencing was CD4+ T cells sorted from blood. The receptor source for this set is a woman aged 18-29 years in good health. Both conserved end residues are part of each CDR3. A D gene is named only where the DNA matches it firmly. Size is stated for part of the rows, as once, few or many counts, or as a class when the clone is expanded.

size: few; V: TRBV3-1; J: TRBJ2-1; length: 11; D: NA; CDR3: CASSQEKGPVF; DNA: TGTGCCAGCAGCCAAGAGAAGGGTCCGGTCTTC
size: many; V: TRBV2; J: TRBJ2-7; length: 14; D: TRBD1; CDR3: CASSVRTGLSEQYF; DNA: TGTGCCAGCAGTGTGCGGACAGGGCTCTCCGAGCAGTACTTC
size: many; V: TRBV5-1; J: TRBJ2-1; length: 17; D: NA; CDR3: CASSLGPGLTSYNEQFF; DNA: TGCGCCAGCAGCTTGGGACCGGGACTCACCTCCTACAATGAGCAGTTCTTC
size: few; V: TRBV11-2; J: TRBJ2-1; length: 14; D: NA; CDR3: CASSSGSGGNEQFF; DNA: TGTGCCAGCAGCTCCGGGAGTGGAGGTAATGAGCAGTTCTTC
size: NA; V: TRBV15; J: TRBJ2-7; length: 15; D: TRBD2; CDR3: CATSRSLAGGHEQYF; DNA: TGTGCCACCAGCAGGTCCCTAGCGGGGGGGCACGAGCAGTACTTC
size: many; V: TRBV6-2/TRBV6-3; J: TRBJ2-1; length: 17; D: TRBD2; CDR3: CASSHPLLAGGPDEQFF; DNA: TGTGCCAGCAGCCACCCTTTGTTAGCGGGAGGGCCTGATGAGCAGTTCTTC
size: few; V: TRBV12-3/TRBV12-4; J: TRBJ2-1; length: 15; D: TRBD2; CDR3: CATGGGGLDYNEQFF; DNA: TGTGCCACCGGCGGGGGGGGACTCGATTACAATGAGCAGTTCTTC
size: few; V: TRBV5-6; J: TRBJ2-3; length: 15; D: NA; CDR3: CASGNLGVSADTQYF; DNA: TGTGCCAGCGGAAACTTGGGGGTGTCCGCAGATACGCAGTATTTT
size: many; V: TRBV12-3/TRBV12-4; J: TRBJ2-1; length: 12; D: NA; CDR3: CASSFVYNEQFF; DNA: TGTGCCAGCAGTTTTGTCTACAATGAGCAGTTCTTC
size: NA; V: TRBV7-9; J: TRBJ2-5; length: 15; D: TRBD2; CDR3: CASSRSGGRQETQYF; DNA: TGTGCCAGCAGCCGTAGCGGGGGGCGCCAAGAGACCCAGTACTTC
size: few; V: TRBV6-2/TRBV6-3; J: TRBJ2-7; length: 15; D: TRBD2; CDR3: CASSYSGLAGVEQYF; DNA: TGTGCCAGCAGTTACTCGGGGCTAGCGGGAGTTGAGCAGTACTTC
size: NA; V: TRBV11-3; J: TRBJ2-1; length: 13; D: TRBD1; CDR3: CASSLDRGPKQFF; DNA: TGTGCCAGCAGCTTGGACAGGGGGCCGAAGCAGTTCTTC
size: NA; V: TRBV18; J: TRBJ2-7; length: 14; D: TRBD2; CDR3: CASSPASGSPEQYF; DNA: TGTGCCAGCTCACCAGCTAGCGGGAGCCCCGAGCAGTACTTC
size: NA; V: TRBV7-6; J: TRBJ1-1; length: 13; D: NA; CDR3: CASSLAERTEAFF; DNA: TGTGCCAGCAGCTTAGCAGAACGCACTGAAGCTTTCTTT
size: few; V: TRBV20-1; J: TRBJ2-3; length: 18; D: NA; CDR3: CSARDAQGPGPRTDTQYF; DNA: TGCAGTGCTAGGGACGCCCAAGGACCAGGGCCTCGCACAGATACGCAGTATTTT
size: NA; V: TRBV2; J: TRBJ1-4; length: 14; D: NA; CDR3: CASSEGRVGEKLFF; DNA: TGTGCCAGCAGTGAAGGGAGGGTTGGTGAAAAACTGTTTTTT
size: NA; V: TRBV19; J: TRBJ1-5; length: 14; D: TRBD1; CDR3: CASSIDREGQPQHF; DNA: TGTGCCAGTAGTATCGACAGGGAGGGACAGCCCCAGCATTTT
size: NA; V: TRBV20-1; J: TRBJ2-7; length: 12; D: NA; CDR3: CSARAKWGEQYF; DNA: TGCAGTGCTAGAGCCAAATGGGGAGAGCAGTACTTC
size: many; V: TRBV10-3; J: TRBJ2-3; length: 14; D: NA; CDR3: CAISSPKLGDTQYF; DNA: TGTGCCATCAGTTCCCCAAAACTAGGGGATACGCAGTATTTT
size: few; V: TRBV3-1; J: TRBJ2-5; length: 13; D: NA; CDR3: CASSGTSKETQYF; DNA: TGTGCCAGTTCCGGGACGTCTAAAGAGACCCAGTACTTC
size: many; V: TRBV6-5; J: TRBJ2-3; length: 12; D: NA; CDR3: CASSSMGDTQYF; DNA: TGTGCCAGCAGTTCGATGGGAGATACGCAGTATTTT
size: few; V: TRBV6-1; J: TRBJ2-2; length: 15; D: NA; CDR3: CASSDTRRGGGELFF; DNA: TGTGCCAGCAGTGATACCCGTAGAGGGGGCGGGGAGCTGTTTTTT
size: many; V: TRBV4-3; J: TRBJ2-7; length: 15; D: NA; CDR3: CASSRTGTPDGEQYF; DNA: TGCGCCAGCAGCCGGACCGGGACTCCCGATGGCGAGCAGTACTTC
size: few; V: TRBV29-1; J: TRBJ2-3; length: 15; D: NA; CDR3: CSVQGQRLVTDTQYF; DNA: TGCAGCGTCCAGGGGCAGAGGTTGGTGACAGATACGCAGTATTTT
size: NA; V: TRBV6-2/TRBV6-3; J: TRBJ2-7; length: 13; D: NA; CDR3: CASSYRRSYEQYF; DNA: TGTGCCAGCAGTTATCGGCGGTCCTACGAGCAGTACTTC
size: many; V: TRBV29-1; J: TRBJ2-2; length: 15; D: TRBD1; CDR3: CSAYGQGTNTGELFF; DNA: TGCAGCGCGTACGGACAGGGAACGAACACCGGGGAGCTGTTTTTT
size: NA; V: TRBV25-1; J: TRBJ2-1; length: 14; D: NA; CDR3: CASGGIISYNEQFF; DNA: TGTGCCAGTGGGGGTATAATCTCCTACAATGAGCAGTTCTTC
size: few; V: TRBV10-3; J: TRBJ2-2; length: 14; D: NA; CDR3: CAISEATPTGELFF; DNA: TGTGCCATCAGTGAGGCCACCCCTACCGGGGAGCTGTTTTTT
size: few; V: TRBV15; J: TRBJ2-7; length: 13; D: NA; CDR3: CATSRVRENEQYF; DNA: TGTGCCACCAGCAGAGTCAGGGAGAACGAGCAGTACTTC
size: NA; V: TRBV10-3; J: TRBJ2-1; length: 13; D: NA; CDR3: CAISANRDDEQFF; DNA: TGTGCCATCAGCGCTAATAGGGATGATGAGCAGTTCTTC
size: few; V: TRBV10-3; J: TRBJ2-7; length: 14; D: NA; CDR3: CAISERGGFYEQYF; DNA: TGTGCCATCAGTGAGCGCGGTGGGTTCTACGAGCAGTACTTC
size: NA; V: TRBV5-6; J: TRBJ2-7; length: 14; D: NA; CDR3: CASSLRKGGYEQYF; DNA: TGTGCCAGCAGCTTGCGAAAGGGTGGCTACGAGCAGTACTTC
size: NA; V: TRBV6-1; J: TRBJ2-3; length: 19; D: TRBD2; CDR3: CASSRNQRVGRGAANTQYF; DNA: TGTGCCAGCAGTAGAAACCAAAGGGTGGGGCGGGGGGCTGCGAATACGCAGTATTTT
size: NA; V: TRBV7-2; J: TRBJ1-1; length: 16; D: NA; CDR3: CASSLAGSRMNTEAFF; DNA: TGTGCCAGCAGCTTAGCCGGGAGTCGGATGAACACTGAAGCTTTCTTT
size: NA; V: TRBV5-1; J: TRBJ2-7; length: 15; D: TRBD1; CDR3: CASSLFGTEAQEQYF; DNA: TGCGCCAGCAGCTTGTTCGGGACAGAGGCTCAGGAGCAGTACTTC
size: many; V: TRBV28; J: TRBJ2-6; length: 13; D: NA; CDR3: CASSVSGANVLTF; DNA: TGTGCCAGCAGTGTATCTGGGGCCAACGTCCTGACTTTC
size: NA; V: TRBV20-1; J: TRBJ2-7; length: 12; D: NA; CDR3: CSARGRNYEQYF; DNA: TGCAGTGCCCGGGGTAGAAACTACGAGCAGTACTTC
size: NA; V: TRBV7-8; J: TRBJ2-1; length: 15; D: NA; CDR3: CASSRRENSYNEQFF; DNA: TGTGCCAGCAGCCGGCGGGAAAACTCCTACAATGAGCAGTTCTTC
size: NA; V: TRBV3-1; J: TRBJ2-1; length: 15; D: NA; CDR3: CASSQEMHVLYEQFF; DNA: TGTGCCAGCAGCCAAGAAATGCATGTCCTCTATGAGCAGTTCTTC
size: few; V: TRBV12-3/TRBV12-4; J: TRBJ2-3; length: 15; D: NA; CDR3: CASSSPGSSTDTQYF; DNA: TGTGCCAGCAGTTCCCCAGGCTCTAGCACAGATACGCAGTATTTT
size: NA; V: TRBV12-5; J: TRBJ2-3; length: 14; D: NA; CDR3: CASRASLRTDTQYF; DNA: TGTGCTTCTAGGGCTAGCCTCCGCACAGATACGCAGTATTTT
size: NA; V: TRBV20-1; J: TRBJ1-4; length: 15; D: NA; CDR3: CSARGVSRAHRELFF; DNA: TGCAGTGCTAGAGGCGTCTCAAGGGCCCACAGGGAACTGTTTTTT
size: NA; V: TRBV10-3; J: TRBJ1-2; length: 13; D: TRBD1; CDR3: CAISLDREDGYTF; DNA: TGTGCCATCAGCCTTGACAGGGAAGACGGCTACACCTTC
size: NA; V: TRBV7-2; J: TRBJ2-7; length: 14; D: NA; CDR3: CASSLGPSPYEQYF; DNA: TGTGCCAGCAGCTTAGGACCGTCCCCCTACGAGCAGTACTTC